The clone carrying this T cell receptor beta chain turned up a few times. The antigen remains undetermined. These data belong to a study of beta chain features in type 1 diabetes. Study-level points and caveats: In these data, an HLA type influence on TCRB rearrangement remained unresolved. In patients and controls equally, PCR might favor templates that are shorter. Type 1 diabetes patients had moderately but significantly shorter TCRB CDR3s in all four CD4+ subsets.

All of the isolated RNA was reverse transcribed, so expressed TCRB transcripts were sequenced. Repertoires were generated with immunoSEQ multiplex PCR, while TCRdb's copy carries only in-frame clones and drops some. Of approximately 250,000 clones listed, 9.5% to 13% are singletons. Losses at the gene ends were 6 bases for V and 9 bases for J; bases not matched to a gene: 7. Germline values: CDR1 MDHEN, CDR2 SYDVKM. The CDR3 is made up of 12 amino acids. This TCR derives from a man aged 30 to 39 with type 1 diabetes. The chain combines TRBV28 with TRBJ2-7, with 8 bases that match TRBD1. Sequencing was carried out using naive CD4+ T cells from blood. This chain's CDR3 is CASRTGAVGQYF. The CDR3 DNA sequence: TGTGCCAGCAGGACAGGGGCGGTCGGGCAGTACTTC.